The T cell receptor (beta chain) under discussion was sequenced for a study of metastatic and nonmetastatic thyroid tumors. Study results and caveats: Compared with benign nodules, malignant thyroid tumors were reported to have significantly higher TCR beta diversity in both blood and tumor.

TCRdb re-clonotyped the PCR reads through MiXCR. This sample carries over 9,500 clones, 25% to 30% of them seen once, and the ten largest clones take 15% to 20%. The junction had 7 bases not matched to a gene; V was cut back by 3 bases and J by 5 bases. This CDR3 is 16 amino acids long. CDR1 is MDHEN, CDR2 SYDVKM, per germline. At least ten counts were recorded for this clone. The antigen remains unidentified. Every patient underwent thyroid surgery untreated. The chain links TRBV28 to TRBJ1-1; the match to TRBD1 covers 12 bases. The receptor was derived from a female donor with papillary thyroid cancer or a benign thyroid nodule (not recorded which). Some clones in this sample may be carry-over from other donors' samples. Specimen: tumor tissue. CDR3 coding DNA: TGTGCCAGCAGTTTGGGGGACAGGGGGCGAAGAACTGAAGCTTTCTTT. Translated: CASSLGDRGRRTEAFF. Variable domain in full (rest from reference TRBV28 and TRBJ1-1): DVKVTQSSRYLVKRTGEKVFLECVQDMDHENMFWYRQDPGLGLRLIYFSYDVKMKEKGDIPEGYSVSREKKERFSLILESASTNQTSMYLCASSLGDRGRRTEAFFGQGTRLTVV.